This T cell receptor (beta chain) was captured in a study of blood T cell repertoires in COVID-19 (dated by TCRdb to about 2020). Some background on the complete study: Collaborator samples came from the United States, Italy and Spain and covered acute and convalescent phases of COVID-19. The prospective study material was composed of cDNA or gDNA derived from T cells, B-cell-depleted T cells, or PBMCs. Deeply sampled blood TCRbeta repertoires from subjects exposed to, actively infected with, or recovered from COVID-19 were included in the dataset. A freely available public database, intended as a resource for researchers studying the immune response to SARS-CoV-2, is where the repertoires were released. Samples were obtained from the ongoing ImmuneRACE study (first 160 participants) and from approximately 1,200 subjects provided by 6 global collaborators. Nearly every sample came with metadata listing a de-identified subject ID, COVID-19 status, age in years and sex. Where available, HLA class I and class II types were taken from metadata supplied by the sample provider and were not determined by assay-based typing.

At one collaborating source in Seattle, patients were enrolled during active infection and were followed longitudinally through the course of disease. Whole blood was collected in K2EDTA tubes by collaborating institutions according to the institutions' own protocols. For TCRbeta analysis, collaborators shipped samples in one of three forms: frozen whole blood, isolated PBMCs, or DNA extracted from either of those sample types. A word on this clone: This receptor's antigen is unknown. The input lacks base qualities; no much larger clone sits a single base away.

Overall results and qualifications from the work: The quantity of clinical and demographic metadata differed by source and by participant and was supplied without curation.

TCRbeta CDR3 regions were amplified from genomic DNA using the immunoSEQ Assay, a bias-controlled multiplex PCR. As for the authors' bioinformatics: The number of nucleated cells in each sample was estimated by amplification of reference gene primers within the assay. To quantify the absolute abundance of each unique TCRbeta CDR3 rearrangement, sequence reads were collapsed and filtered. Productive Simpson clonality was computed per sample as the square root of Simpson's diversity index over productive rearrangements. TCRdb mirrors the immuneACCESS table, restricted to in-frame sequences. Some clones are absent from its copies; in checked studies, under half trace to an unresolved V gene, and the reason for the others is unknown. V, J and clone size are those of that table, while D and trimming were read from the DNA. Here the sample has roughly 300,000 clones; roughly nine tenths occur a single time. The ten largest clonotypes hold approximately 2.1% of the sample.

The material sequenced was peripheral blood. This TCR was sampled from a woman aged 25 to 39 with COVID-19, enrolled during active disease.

CDR3 region: CASSVAGLAGGLYNEQFF. The DNA sequence is as follows: TGTGCCAGCAGCGTAGCTGGCCTAGCGGGAGGGCTGTACAATGAGCAGTTCTTC. The chain is encoded by TRBV9 joined to TRBJ2-1, with 12 middle bases fitting TRBD2. The CDR3 runs 18 amino acids, cysteine and phenylalanine included. Only the CDR3 DNA is retained, 54 bases long and in frame from the first base. V trim: 0 bases; J trim: 4 bases; unmatched bases: 8. Reading the germline V gene gives CDR1 SGDLS and CDR2 YYNGEE. Joined to the reference TRBV9 and TRBJ2-1 proteins, this CDR3 gives the full variable domain: DSGVTQTPKHLITATGQRVTLRCSPRSGDLSVYWYQQSLDQGLQFLIQYYNGEERAKGNILERFSAQQFPDLHSELNLSSLELGDSALYFCASSVAGLAGGLYNEQFFGPGTRLTVL.